These 32 T cell receptor beta chains share one sample of origin, sequenced in a study of blood T cell repertoires in COVID-19. Assay: immunoSEQ multiplex PCR; the TCRdb copy retains only in-frame clones and omits some. The sample holds 200,000 to 300,000 clones, about 87% seen once. Sequenced input: PBMCs or T cells enriched from blood (not recorded which). These TCRs come from a woman between 40 and 55 years old with acute COVID-19.

In DNA form, the CDR3 reads TGTGCCAGCAGCTTAGACTGGAGGAGCGGGAGGGCCGGAGAAAACATTCAGTACTTC. As protein: CASSLDWRSGRAGENIQYF. The rearrangement joins TRBV11-2 to TRBJ2-4; 10 nucleotides line up with TRBD2. Losses at the gene ends were 0 bases for V and 5 bases for J; bases not matched to a gene: 13. The CDR3 is 19 residues long. CDR1 is SGHAT and CDR2 is FQNNGV in the germline V gene.

The rearrangement links TRBV10-3 to TRBJ1-1; D is possibly TRBD1 (6 bases). There are 14 residues in the CDR3. CDR1 and CDR2 from the germline V gene are ENHRY and SYGVKD. V gave up 3 bases and J gave up 4 bases, with 12 bases separating them. The CDR3 protein is CAISETGSGTEAFF. The CDR3 DNA reads as TGTGCCATCAGTGAAACAGGGTCGGGCACTGAAGCTTTCTTT.

Only one count was recorded for this clone. The V and J genes are TRBV29-1 and TRBJ2-2; 7 nucleotides match TRBD1. The CDR3 contains 14 residues. The V and J ends lost 5 bases and 1 base, in that order; junction bases with no gene match: 4. CDR1 and CDR2 (germline): SQVTM, ANQGSEA. CDR3 sequence (DNA): TGCAGCGTTACTAGGACAGGGAACACCGGGGAGCTGTTTTTT. Protein product: CSVTRTGNTGELFF.

The chain couples TRBV7-2 to TRBJ2-5; D may be TRBD1 (5 bases). V lost 1 base and J 2 bases, leaving 11 bases between the germline ends. Germline CDR1 is SGHTA and CDR2 is FQGNSA. This CDR3 comprises 15 residues. CDR3 sequence (DNA): TGTGCCAGCAGCTTAGTAACAGGTCCACAAGAGACCCAGTACTTC. It codes for CASSLVTGPQETQYF.

This chain joins TRBV11-3 and TRBJ2-3, with 7 bases lining up with TRBD2. Trimming removed 0 bases from V and 2 bases from J; junction bases left unmatched: 5. Germline-derived CDR1 and CDR2 are SGHNT and YENEEA. The CDR3 loop spans 16 amino acids. The CDR3 DNA sequence: TGTGCCAGCAGCTTAGAGGGGCGGGGGTCCACAGATACGCAGTATTTT. Amino acid sequence: CASSLEGRGSTDTQYF.

The V call is TRBV5-1, the J call TRBJ2-3; 7 nucleotides line up with TRBD2. The CDR3 is made up of 15 amino acids. In germline, CDR1 is SGHRS, CDR2 YFSETQ. The J segment lost 6 bases and the V segment lost 3 bases, leaving 10 bases of the junction unmatched. The chain's CDR3 is CASSWGGGSADTQYF. The CDR3 region has the DNA TGCGCCAGCAGCTGGGGCGGGGGATCCGCGGATACGCAGTATTTT.

This CDR3 is CASSYDGQGAEAFF. The CDR3 DNA reads as TGTGCCAGCAGTTACGACGGACAGGGGGCTGAAGCTTTCTTT. The rearrangement joins TRBV6-5 to TRBJ1-1; 10 nucleotides align to TRBD1. The CDR3 loop spans 14 amino acids. Germline values: CDR1 MNHEY, CDR2 SVGAGI. V trimming: 2 bases; J trimming: 6 bases; junction bases outside the gene matches: 3.

V is TRBV4-1 and J is TRBJ2-7; tentative D call: TRBD1 (6 bases). Germline CDR1 is MGHRA and CDR2 is YSYEKL. The length of the CDR3 is 15 residues. Trimming pared 1 base from V and 0 bases from J, leaving 10 bases between. CDR3 DNA: TGCGCCAGCAGCCAAGGGACAGTTAGCTCCTACGAGCAGTACGTC. It is translated as CASSQGTVSSYEQYV.

This clone was detected once. The chain combines TRBV9 with TRBJ2-7; 11 bases are shared with TRBD2. The CDR3 runs 16 residues. V shed 0 bases and J 7 bases; nucleotides not matched to a gene: 9. Germline V gene sequence: CDR1 SGDLS, CDR2 YYNGEE. The chain's CDR3 is CASSVGSGGAGREQYF. CDR3 DNA: TGTGCCAGCAGCGTAGGTAGCGGGGGGGCCGGAAGGGAGCAGTACTTC.

A single count supports this clone. V is TRBV5-4 and J is TRBJ2-1; the D gene is possibly TRBD2 (6 bases). The CDR3 contains 18 residues. Germline lookup yields CDR1 SGHNT and CDR2 YYREEE (reference sequence). V was clipped by 0 bases and J by 4 bases, with 20 bases between them. In DNA, the CDR3 is TGTGCCAGCAGCTTGGGCTTAGGAGCGGGTGCTCCTTACAATGAGCAGTTCTTC. Protein: CASSLGLGAGAPYNEQFF.

The rearrangement links TRBV4-1 to TRBJ2-1; 13 nucleotides agree with TRBD2. Germline CDR1 and CDR2: MGHRA and YSYEKL. The CDR3 is 22 residues long. J lost 3 bases, V lost 0 bases, and 17 bases had no gene match. CDR3 nucleotides: TGCGCCAGCAGCCAAGATCCCCTTTCTACTAGCGGGAGGGCCCTAAACTACAATGAGCAGTTCTTC. Its protein is CASSQDPLSTSGRALNYNEQFF.

The chain couples TRBV11-3 to TRBJ1-2, with 7 bases lining up with TRBD1. Germline V gives CDR1 SGHNT, CDR2 YENEEA. V lost 5 bases, J lost 4 bases, and 10 bases stayed unmatched. This CDR3 comprises 15 residues. DNA for the CDR3: TGTGCCAGCAGCCCTTCTATCGACAGGGTCTATGGCTACACCTTC. Amino acids: CASSPSIDRVYGYTF.

This chain uses TRBV18 with TRBJ1-6; D ambiguous. Trimming removed 2 bases at V and 8 bases at J, with 13 bases between. This CDR3 has 15 amino acids. Germline-derived CDR1 and CDR2 are KGHSH and LQKENI. CDR3 bases: TGTGCCAGCTCACCAGATATCGCAGGTTATTCACCCCTCCACTTT. Translated, it gives CASSPDIAGYSPLHF.

The chain has TRBV2 and TRBJ2-7, with TRBD1 matching 10 bases. The germline gives CDR1 SNHLY, CDR2 FYNNEI. This CDR3 contains 13 residues. V was pared by 6 bases and J by 6 bases, with 5 bases of the junction left unmatched. CDR3 protein: CASRPTGGGEQYV. The CDR3 DNA is TGTGCCAGCAGACCGACAGGGGGCGGCGAGCAGTACGTC.

V gene TRBV28 combines with J gene TRBJ1-1; tentatively, D is TRBD1 (6 bases). Germline V gives CDR1 MDHEN, CDR2 SYDVKM. The CDR3 runs 12 residues. Trimming shortened V by 10 bases and J by 4 bases, and 13 bases separated the two germline ends. The CDR3, as DNA: TGTGCCACCGAGGGGGTAGTCACTGAAGCTTTCTTT. As protein: CATEGVVTEAFF.

This chain connects TRBV6-5 to TRBJ2-7; 7 nucleotides agree with TRBD1. Germline trimming cut 6 bases from V and 3 bases from J; bases unmatched to any gene: 8. The CDR3 has 14 residues. The germline gives CDR1 MNHEY, CDR2 SVGAGI. In nucleotides, the CDR3 is TGTGCCAGCAGCGTGGGGCAGGGGGTCTACGAGCAGTACGTC. As protein: CASSVGQGVYEQYV.

This clone was counted only a few times. The V call is TRBV7-2, the J call TRBJ1-1, with D perhaps matching TRBD1 (5 bases). The V gene's germline CDR1 is SGHTA and CDR2 FQGNSA. The CDR3 spans 14 residues. V was clipped by 5 bases and J by 1 base, with 11 bases between them. CDR3 sequence: CASSPSGWNTEAFF. The DNA of the CDR3 is TGTGCCAGCAGCCCGTCAGGGTGGAACACTGAAGCTTTCTTT.

The chain employs TRBV18 and TRBJ1-5; D is unclear. This CDR3 comprises 15 residues. CDR1 is KGHSH and CDR2 is LQKENI in the germline V gene. V lost 1 base, J lost 1 base, and 8 bases lay in between. Written as DNA, the CDR3 is TGTGCCAGCTCACCACGCCCAGCGAGCAATCAGCCCCAGCATTTT. Its translation: CASSPRPASNQPQHF. The whole variable domain, remainder taken from reference TRBV18 and TRBJ1-5, is NAGVMQNPRHLVRRRGQEARLRCSPMKGHSHVYWYRQLPEEGLKFMVYLQKENIIDESGMPKERFSAEFPKEGPSILRIQQVVRGDSAAYFCASSPRPASNQPQHFGDGTRLSIL.

In its sample, this clone was seen a few times. The chain has TRBV5-5 and TRBJ2-2; D might be TRBD1 (6 bases). This CDR3 is built from 15 residues. CDR1 is SGHKS and CDR2 is YYEKEE in the germline V gene (reference sequence). V was shortened by 1 base and J by 5 bases, with 12 bases between the two germline ends. CDR3 in amino acids: CASSLLLGATGELFF. In DNA form, the CDR3 reads TGTGCCAGCAGCTTGTTGTTGGGGGCAACCGGGGAGCTGTTTTTT.

The chain combines TRBV30 with TRBJ2-3; 9 nucleotides agree with TRBD2. V lost 5 bases and J lost 1; bases outside the gene matches: 7. This CDR3 is built from 15 residues. In germline, CDR1 is GTSNPN, CDR2 SVGIG (reference sequence). The chain's CDR3 is CAWDGREGGTDTQYF. The CDR3 DNA sequence: TGTGCCTGGGACGGGCGGGAGGGAGGCACAGATACGCAGTATTTT.

The chain combines TRBV30 with TRBJ2-5; the match to TRBD2 covers 9 bases. This CDR3 has 15 residues. V lost 2 bases, J lost 2 bases, and 6 bases stayed unmatched. Germline V lookup: CDR1 GTSNPN, CDR2 SVGIG (reference sequence). The CDR3, as DNA: TGTGCCTGGAGTTCCTTCGGACTAGCGCAAGAGACCCAGTACTTC. It is translated as CAWSSFGLAQETQYF. Combining the CDR3 with reference TRBV30 and TRBJ2-5 gives the whole variable domain SQTIHQWPATLVQPVGSPLSLECTVEGTSNPNLYWYRQAAGRGLQLLFYSVGIGQISSEVPQNLSASRPQDRQFILSSKKLLLSDSGFYLCAWSSFGLAQETQYFGPGTRLLVL.

V is TRBV11-2 and J is TRBJ1-1; the D gene is possibly TRBD1 (6 bases). The CDR3 contains 13 residues. V shed 2 bases and J shed 7 bases, with 11 bases lying between them. CDR1 is SGHAT, CDR2 FQNNGV, per germline. The CDR3 DNA sequence: TGTGCCAGCAGCTTATTCGAAGGGGGTGAAGCTTTCTTT. Translating it yields CASSLFEGGEAFF.

This chain joins TRBV30 and TRBJ2-5; D might be TRBD2 (7 bases). CDR3 size: 13 residues. The V gene lost 2 bases and the J gene lost 5 bases, with 12 bases spanning the gap. Germline values: CDR1 GTSNPN, CDR2 SVGIG (reference sequence). CDR3 region: CAWSRGGAETQYF. As DNA, the CDR3 is TGTGCCTGGAGTAGGGGGGGCGCGGAGACCCAGTACTTC.

CDR3 sequence: CATTNPRDRKSYEQYV. The DNA for the CDR3 is TGTGCCACCACGAACCCACGGGACAGAAAGTCCTACGAGCAGTACGTC. V and J are TRBV24-1 and TRBJ2-7, with 7 bases identical to TRBD1. CDR1 KGHDR and CDR2 SFDVKD come from the germline V gene. Trimming at V came to 8 bases and at J to 1 base, leaving 13 bases not matched to a gene. The CDR3 length is 16 residues.

V usage is TRBV7-2 and J usage is TRBJ2-2; maybe TRBD2 (6 bases). Germline V gene lookup returns CDR1 SGHTA and CDR2 FQGNSA. V gave up 5 bases and J gave up 2 bases, with 15 bases separating them. The CDR3 spans 16 residues. The CDR3 protein is CASSRIAVHNTGELFF. CDR3 sequence (DNA): TGTGCCAGCAGCCGGATAGCGGTGCACAACACCGGGGAGCTGTTTTTT.

This clone was counted once. V gene TRBV27 combines with J gene TRBJ2-1; 8 bases are a match to TRBD2. Trimming cost V 4 bases and J 0 bases; bases outside gene matches: 8. From germline, CDR1 is MNHEY and CDR2 SMNVEV (reference sequence). This CDR3 spans 17 amino acids. In DNA form, the CDR3 reads TGTGCCAGCAGTTCGATAACTAGCGGCTCCTCCTACAATGAGCAGTTCTTC. Its protein is CASSSITSGSSYNEQFF.

In its sample, this clone was seen a few times. CDR3: CSVEEYSLAGGFMTDTQYF. The CDR3 DNA reads as TGCAGCGTTGAAGAGTATAGTCTAGCGGGAGGGTTTATGACAGATACGCAGTATTTT. J is TRBJ2-3 and V is TRBV29-1; TRBD2 agrees at 12 bases. This CDR3 comprises 19 residues. Per the germline V gene, CDR1 is SQVTM and CDR2 is ANQGSEA. V trimming: 0 bases; J trimming: 3 bases; junction bases outside the gene matches: 13.

DNA for the CDR3: TGTGCCTGGAGTGACCGGTGGAGCGGCACAGATACGCAGTATTTT. This gives the protein CAWSDRWSGTDTQYF. The chain joins TRBV30 to TRBJ2-3; D is ambiguous. Germline CDR1 and CDR2: GTSNPN and SVGIG (reference sequence). The V and J ends lost 1 base and 1 base respectively, with 12 bases between them. This CDR3 has 15 amino acids.

CDR3 sequence: CAFRGPGGNQPQHF. In DNA form, the CDR3 reads TGTGCCTTCAGGGGCCCGGGTGGCAATCAGCCCCAGCATTTT. The V call is TRBV30, the J call TRBJ1-5; the D gene is possibly TRBD1 (6 bases). The CDR3 runs to 14 residues. Trimming cost V 7 bases and J 2 bases, with 15 bases left between them. Per germline, CDR1 GTSNPN and CDR2 SVGIG (reference sequence).

The chain links TRBV5-4 to TRBJ2-7, with a possible D match to TRBD1 (6 bases). The CDR3 has 15 amino acids. The V and J ends lost 1 base and 2 bases respectively, with 13 bases between them. The germline gives CDR1 SGHNT, CDR2 YYREEE (reference sequence). The CDR3 DNA is TGTGCCAGCAGCTTGTTTGACAGGCCGACCTACGAGCAGTACTTC. Translation: CASSLFDRPTYEQYF. Full variable domain (outside the CDR3, taken from reference TRBV5-4 and TRBJ2-7): ETGVTQSPTHLIKTRGQQVTLRCSSQSGHNTVSWYQQALGQGPQFIFQYYREEENGRGNFPPRFSGLQFPNYSSELNVNALELDDSALYLCASSLFDRPTYEQYFGPGTRLTVT.

This clone was seen once. The rearrangement uses TRBV30 and TRBJ2-7; 8 positions agree with TRBD1. Trimming took 3 bases from V and 4 from J; bases not matched to a gene: 2. CDR3 length equals 12 residues. Germline loops: CDR1 GTSNPN, CDR2 SVGIG (reference sequence). CDR3 nucleotides: TGTGCCTGGAGAAACAGGGGGTACGAGCAGTACTTC. Translated: CAWRNRGYEQYF.

The chain uses TRBV6-5 and TRBJ2-3; 7 bases fit TRBD1. The length of the CDR3 is 15 residues. Unmatched junction bases numbered 10, after V lost 6 bases and J lost 4 bases. The germline V gene encodes CDR1 MNHEY and CDR2 SVGAGI. DNA for the CDR3: TGTGCCAGCAGGGACCCGGGACAGCGACCAGATACGCAGTATTTT. Encoded protein: CASRDPGQRPDTQYF.